One and the same sample provided the 2 T cell receptor beta chains below, sequenced in a study of prognosis after radiotherapy for stage I lung cancer. Multiplex PCR in two rounds served to amplify TCR beta CDR3 from genomic DNA. First-round PCR amplification was performed with primers specific to each TRBV and TRBJ gene. Using its own MiXCR run on the multiplex PCR reads, TCRdb lists one record per CDR3 protein. The sample contains about 31,000 distinct CDR3 sequences, 35% to 45% of which appear only once. Sequenced material: PBMCs, taken before or after stereotactic body radiation therapy (not recorded which). These receptors all stem from a donor older than 45 with non-small cell lung cancer.

This clonotype counts as medium-sized. The chain couples TRBV20-1 to TRBJ2-7; 10 bases line up with TRBD2. The length of the CDR3 is 16 residues. The junction had 12 bases not matched to a gene; V was cut back by 6 bases and J by 1 base. Germline lookup yields CDR1 DFQATT and CDR2 SNEGSKA (reference sequence). In DNA form, the CDR3 reads TGCAGTGCCAGGTCCAGCGGGAGGGCCTTTTCCTACGAGCAGTACTTC. Its translation: CSARSSGRAFSYEQYF.

This clonotype was seen only a few times. This could be a read error, since a much larger clone is one nucleotide away. The chain uses TRBV28 and TRBJ1-1; unclear D gene. V lost 8 bases to trimming and J lost 1 base, with 14 bases between them. Germline V gene data show CDR1 as MDHEN and CDR2 as SYDVKM. The CDR3 contains 14 residues. The CDR3: CASRIHTWNTEAFF. The CDR3 nucleotides read TGTGCCAGCCGAATACATACCTGGAACACTGAAGCTTTCTTT. Using reference TRBV28 and TRBJ1-1 for the parts outside the CDR3, the full variable domain is DVKVTQSSRYLVKRTGEKVFLECVQDMDHENMFWYRQDPGLGLRLIYFSYDVKMKEKGDIPEGYSVSREKKERFSLILESASTNQTSMYLCASRIHTWNTEAFFGQGTRLTVV.